The 8 T cell receptor beta chains given below trace back to one sample, sequenced in a study of T cell responses to AZD1222 COVID-19 vaccine. Profiled with immunoSEQ multiplex PCR; TCRdb holds only in-frame clones, not every one. The table records around 140,000 clones, around 83% of them present only once. The sample in question was peripheral blood, obtained 28 days after the second AZD1222 dose. These receptors were obtained from an adult who received the AZD1222 COVID-19 vaccine.

The chain joins TRBV7-8 to TRBJ2-3, with D unresolved. Germline V CDR1 and CDR2: SGHVS, FQNEAQ. Trimming left V 3 bases short and J 1 base short, with 8 bases between. This CDR3 contains 14 residues. The CDR3: CASSFQTRTDTQYF. The CDR3 DNA reads TGTGCCAGCAGCTTCCAGACTCGCACAGATACGCAGTATTTT.

The chain couples TRBV12-5 to TRBJ1-5; D remains unclear. Trimming left V 6 bases short and J 4 bases short, with 19 bases between. Germline V gene data show CDR1 as LGHNT and CDR2 as FRNRAP. This CDR3 is built from 16 residues. The CDR3 DNA follows: TGTGCTAGTGGCCTCCACGTAGTTTCCCTTAATCAGCCCCAGCATTTT. The encoded protein is CASGLHVVSLNQPQHF. Full variable domain (remainder filled in from reference TRBV12-5 and TRBJ1-5): DARVTQTPRHKVTEMGQEVTMRCQPILGHNTVFWYRQTMMQGLELLAYFRNRAPLDDSGMPKDRFSAEMPDATLATLKIQPSEPRDSAVYFCASGLHVVSLNQPQHFGDGTRLSIL.

This chain uses TRBV12-3 or TRBV12-4 with TRBJ2-1, with 8 bases fitting TRBD1. This CDR3 spans 12 amino acids. J was trimmed by 10 bases and V by 7 bases; bases with no gene match: 6. Written as DNA, the CDR3 is TGTGCCAGCACCTACCGGACAGGGGAGCAGTTCTTC. As protein: CASTYRTGEQFF.

This chain joins TRBV9 and TRBJ1-2; the match to TRBD1 covers 10 bases. The V gene end was trimmed by 3 bases and the J gene end by 3 bases; junction bases not matched to a gene: 5. This CDR3 is 15 amino acids long. Germline lookup yields CDR1 SGDLS and CDR2 YYNGEE. The CDR3 nucleotides are TGTGCCAGCAGCGGGCGGACAGGGGGGGACTATGGCTACACCTTC. Its protein is CASSGRTGGDYGYTF. Supplemented by reference TRBV9 and TRBJ1-2, the full variable domain reads DSGVTQTPKHLITATGQRVTLRCSPRSGDLSVYWYQQSLDQGLQFLIQYYNGEERAKGNILERFSAQQFPDLHSELNLSSLELGDSALYFCASSGRTGGDYGYTFGSGTRLTVV.

The chain has TRBV5-1 and TRBJ1-4, with TRBD1 matching 7 bases. The J segment lost 2 bases and the V segment lost 4 bases, leaving 8 bases of the junction unmatched. This CDR3 is built from 16 residues. Germline CDR1 reads SGHRS; CDR2 reads YFSETQ. The CDR3 region has the DNA TGCGCCAGCAGCGAGGGACAGCTGGGTACTAATGAAAAACTGTTTTTT. Its protein is CASSEGQLGTNEKLFF.

V and J are TRBV19 and TRBJ1-5; TRBD1 matches 8 bases. Germline V gene sequence: CDR1 LNHDA, CDR2 SQIVND (reference sequence). After removal of 8 bases from V and 6 bases from J, the junction contained 9 bases not matched to a gene. This CDR3 comprises 14 residues. The CDR3 DNA reads TGTGCCAGTCAGAAACAGGGGGGAGGTCAGCCCCAGCATTTT. It translates to CASQKQGGGQPQHF.

This chain connects TRBV10-2 to TRBJ2-7; 10 bases fit TRBD2. J gave up 2 bases and V 7 bases, and 2 bases lay outside the gene matches. This CDR3 has 13 residues. Germline-derived CDR1 and CDR2 are WSHSY and SAAADI. For the CDR3, the DNA is TGCGCCAGCAAAACTAGCGGGGCCTACGAGCAGTACTTC. Protein: CASKTSGAYEQYF.

CDR3 nucleotides: TGTGCCAGCAGCGTATGGACAGGTGACACTGAAGCTTTCTTT. It translates to CASSVWTGDTEAFF. The J gene is TRBJ1-1, the V gene TRBV9; TRBD1 agrees at 7 bases. CDR3 size: 14 residues. The germline V gene encodes CDR1 SGDLS and CDR2 YYNGEE. V lost 1 base to trimming and J lost 3 bases; unmatched junction nucleotides: 3.